Below, one T cell receptor beta chain is given with its context. Its antigen is currently unknown. The entry originates in a study of OX40 agonist ivuxolimab in advanced cancers. Study at large: Those enrolled were 70% to 85% male, with a mean age of approximately 60 years and ages from 23 to 79. Study results and caveats: The CD4+ and CD8+ T cells in the blood had expanded clonally by week 6 at 0.1 to 3.0 mg/kg. No antigen was identified for the clonally expanded peripheral T cells. More expanded clones were seen, on average, in CD8+ T cells than in CD4+.

The CDR3 covers 18 residues. V was shortened by 5 bases and J by 3 bases, with 23 bases between the two germline ends. The V gene's germline CDR1 is SEHNR and CDR2 FQNEAQ (reference sequence). TCRdb's copy holds only in-frame clones and misses some; the assay was immunoSEQ multiplex PCR. The table records 72,000 or so clones, about four fifths of them present only once. The sequence derives from an adult with an advanced solid tumor such as melanoma, head and neck, liver or kidney cancer. The J gene is TRBJ1-5, the V gene TRBV7-9; D gene uncertain. The sample here was CD4+ or CD8+ T cells sorted from blood, taken in a trial of the OX40 agonist ivuxolimab. The chain's CDR3 is CASSRTGLTLDDNQPQHF. Here the CDR3 DNA reads TGTGCCAGCAGCCGAACGGGCTTAACTTTAGATGACAATCAGCCCCAGCATTTT.